The 31 T cell receptor beta chains below all came from one sample that was sequenced in a study of T cell responses to AZD1222 COVID-19 vaccine. Sequenced by immunoSEQ multiplex PCR; TCRdb stores in-frame clones only, minus some. The data contain approximately 120,000 clones, 91% of them seen just once; the ten biggest clones take up over 3.5%. Sequenced material: peripheral blood, taken on day 0 of AZD1222 vaccination. The receptors come from an adult in good health.

The chain combines TRBV15 with TRBJ2-5; 12 bases are shared with TRBD2. The V gene's germline CDR1 is LNHNV and CDR2 YYDKDF (reference sequence). The CDR3 sequence is 17 residues long. Germline trimming cut 1 base from V and 5 bases from J; bases unmatched to any gene: 8. The CDR3 spells CATSRAGLAGIWETQYF. CDR3 sequence (DNA): TGTGCCACCAGCAGAGCTGGACTAGCGGGGATTTGGGAGACCCAGTACTTC. The full variable domain, with the rest looked up from reference TRBV15 and TRBJ2-5, is DAMVIQNPRYQVTQFGKPVTLSCSQTLNHNVMYWYQQKSSQAPKLLFHYYDKDFNNEADTPDNFQSRRPNTSFCFLDIRSPGLGDTAMYLCATSRAGLAGIWETQYFGPGTRLLVL.

The chain uses TRBV30 and TRBJ2-7; possible D gene TRBD1, 6 bases. The CDR3 totals 12 residues. The germline V gene has CDR1 GTSNPN and CDR2 SVGIG (reference sequence). The V gene lost 4 bases and the J gene lost 4 bases, with 11 bases spanning the gap. In DNA, the CDR3 is TGTGCCTGGAACAGGGTCGGGTACGAGCAGTACTTC. It yields the protein CAWNRVGYEQYF.

This sequence joins TRBV28 and TRBJ1-1, with D hard to call. The CDR3 sequence is 11 residues long. Germline loops: CDR1 MDHEN, CDR2 SYDVKM. Trimming removed 3 bases at V and 8 bases at J, with 7 bases between. CDR3: CASSFNREAFF. The CDR3 DNA sequence: TGTGCCAGCAGTTTTAACAGAGAAGCTTTCTTT. The whole variable domain, filled in from reference TRBV28 and TRBJ1-1, reads DVKVTQSSRYLVKRTGEKVFLECVQDMDHENMFWYRQDPGLGLRLIYFSYDVKMKEKGDIPEGYSVSREKKERFSLILESASTNQTSMYLCASSFNREAFFGQGTRLTVV.

V and J are TRBV7-9 and TRBJ1-5; possible D gene TRBD1, 6 bases. V lost 1 base and J 0 bases, leaving 16 bases between the germline ends. This CDR3 contains 18 residues. Germline V lookup: CDR1 SEHNR, CDR2 FQNEAQ (reference sequence). CDR3 nucleotide sequence: TGTGCCAGCAGCTTAGGATCTACAGGGACGACTAGCAATCAGCCCCAGCATTTT. It encodes CASSLGSTGTTSNQPQHF. The entire variable domain, with the rest obtained from reference TRBV7-9 and TRBJ1-5, is as follows: DTGVSQNPRHKITKRGQNVTFRCDPISEHNRLYWYRQTLGQGPEFLTYFQNEAQLEKSRLLSDRFSAERPKGSFSTLEIQRTEQGDSAMYLCASSLGSTGTTSNQPQHFGDGTRLSIL.

The chain is built from TRBV7-9 and TRBJ2-7; 8 bases map to TRBD1. V lost 7 bases to trimming and J lost 5 bases; unmatched junction nucleotides: 10. Germline-derived CDR1 and CDR2 are SEHNR and FQNEAQ (reference sequence). The CDR3 is made up of 14 amino acids. The CDR3 DNA reads as TGTGCCAGCACCATAGTACAGGGGGTAAACGAGCAGTACTTC. Protein: CASTIVQGVNEQYF.

This clone was detected only once. The rearrangement links TRBV24-1 to TRBJ2-7, with unresolved D. V was cut by 4 bases and J by 3 bases, with 15 bases left in between. The CDR3 is made up of 15 amino acids. Per the germline V gene, CDR1 is KGHDR and CDR2 is SFDVKD. CDR3 DNA sequence: TGTGCCACCAGTGACCGAGTATTAGGCTACTACGAGCAGTACTTC. This gives the protein CATSDRVLGYYEQYF.

This sequence joins TRBV28 and TRBJ1-1, with 10 bases matching TRBD1. The ends lost 7 bases at V and 2 bases at J; junction bases unmatched: 10. Germline V gene data show CDR1 as MDHEN and CDR2 as SYDVKM. This CDR3 contains 16 residues. CDR3: CASTPGTGAGNTEAFF. DNA of the CDR3: TGTGCCAGCACCCCCGGGACAGGGGCAGGAAACACTGAAGCTTTCTTT.

The genes are TRBV7-6 and TRBJ1-5, with TRBD1 identical over 7 bases. V trimming: 5 bases; J trimming: 0 bases; junction bases outside the gene matches: 7. The CDR3 spans 16 residues. In germline, CDR1 is SGHVS, CDR2 FNYEAQ. The DNA of the CDR3 is TGTGCCAGCAGCCTTAGACAGGGACCTAGCAATCAGCCCCAGCATTTT. This sequence encodes CASSLRQGPSNQPQHF.

The rearrangement links TRBV4-1 to TRBJ1-1, with no clear D. V lost 1 base to trimming and J lost 8 bases, with 14 bases between them. The germline V gene has CDR1 MGHRA and CDR2 YSYEKL. This CDR3 is 14 amino acids long. The CDR3 DNA reads TGCGCCAGCAGCCAAGTTGGCGTCCAAGGAGAAGCTTTCTTT. Its protein product is CASSQVGVQGEAFF.

The chain combines TRBV18 with TRBJ1-5; a weak D match, TRBD1 (5 bases). V lost 3 bases, J lost 7 bases, and 16 bases lay in between. CDR3 length equals 15 residues. Germline V CDR1 and CDR2: KGHSH, LQKENI. The CDR3 nucleotides read TGTGCCAGCTCACCCTTCTCAGGGTCGGAGCAGCCCCAGCATTTT. Translating gives CASSPFSGSEQPQHF.

V is TRBV19 and J is TRBJ2-7; TRBD2 agrees at 7 bases. Germline CDR1 is LNHDA and CDR2 is SQIVND (reference sequence). V trimming: 3 bases; J trimming: 1 base; junction bases outside the gene matches: 9. The CDR3 is made up of 16 amino acids. This CDR3 reads CASSINVGGLSYEQYF. The CDR3 nucleotides are TGTGCCAGTAGTATTAATGTTGGGGGACTATCCTACGAGCAGTACTTC.

The V gene is TRBV24-1, the J gene TRBJ1-2; D is unresolved. The V gene's germline CDR1 is KGHDR and CDR2 SFDVKD. The CDR3 runs 15 residues. V was trimmed by 4 bases and J by 1 base, leaving 12 bases between them. The CDR3 nucleotides are TGTGCCACCAGTGACTCCCCTCCGGGTAACTATGGCTACACCTTC. Translating it yields CATSDSPPGNYGYTF.

As regards this clone: Relative to the germline gene, one junction end is altered; a read error may explain this. The chain is built from TRBV6-5 and TRBJ1-5; D remains ambiguous. The CDR3 runs to 14 residues. Germline CDR1 and CDR2: MNHEY and SVGAGI. The CDR3 bases are TGTGCCACCAGTAAGGGTCTCGCCGTTCAGCCCCAGCATTTT. Its translation is CATSKGLAVQPQHF.

The chain uses TRBV18 and TRBJ1-2, with D unclear. CDR1 KGHSH and CDR2 LQKENI come from the germline V gene. The CDR3 is 15 amino acids. V lost 0 bases and J lost 6, with 14 bases in between. CDR3 amino acids: CASSPPVGVNHGYTF. The DNA of the CDR3 is TGTGCCAGCTCACCACCGGTCGGGGTAAACCATGGCTACACCTTC. Supplemented by reference TRBV18 and TRBJ1-2, the full variable domain reads NAGVMQNPRHLVRRRGQEARLRCSPMKGHSHVYWYRQLPEEGLKFMVYLQKENIIDESGMPKERFSAEFPKEGPSILRIQQVVRGDSAAYFCASSPPVGVNHGYTFGSGTRLTVV.

The rearrangement links TRBV2 to TRBJ2-7; no clear D. Germline CDR1 reads SNHLY; CDR2 reads FYNNEI. The V gene lost 8 bases and the J gene lost 3 bases, with 5 bases spanning the gap. CDR3 length: 10 residues. The DNA for the CDR3 is TGTGCCAGCTTCAACTACGAGCAGTACTTC. It translates to CASFNYEQYF.

Ten or more counts support this clone. The CDR3 spells CASTPPSTPTNYGYTF. The CDR3, as DNA: TGTGCCAGTACCCCACCCTCAACCCCGACTAACTATGGCTACACCTTC. The V call is TRBV19, the J call TRBJ1-2, with D unresolved. The germline V and J ends were trimmed by 7 bases and 0 bases, with 18 bases remaining between them. Per germline, CDR1 LNHDA and CDR2 SQIVND (reference sequence). This CDR3 comprises 16 residues.

This rearrangement joins TRBV6-6 to TRBJ2-1, with D possibly TRBD1 on 6 matching bases. The germline V and J ends were trimmed by 0 bases and 9 bases, with 9 bases remaining between them. The CDR3 totals 13 residues. Germline CDR1 MNHNY, CDR2 SVGAGI (reference sequence). CDR3 loop: CASSYSQGSEQFF. In DNA, the CDR3 is TGTGCCAGCAGTTACTCACAGGGAAGTGAGCAGTTCTTC.

This sequence joins TRBV6-5 and TRBJ1-1; weak D call: TRBD1 (5 bases). Trimming removed 6 bases at V and 6 bases at J, with 14 bases between. Germline CDR1 and CDR2: MNHEY and SVGAGI. The CDR3 has 13 residues. In nucleotides, the CDR3 is TGTGCCAGCAGCGCCCGGGACTCCTCTGAAGCTTTCTTT. Protein product: CASSARDSSEAFF.

This sequence joins TRBV4-3 and TRBJ1-6; the match to TRBD1 covers 9 bases. CDR1 and CDR2 from the germline V gene are LGHNA and YSLEER. This CDR3 is 15 amino acids long. The V gene end was trimmed by 0 bases and the J gene end by 7 bases; junction bases not matched to a gene: 1. DNA for the CDR3: TGCGCCAGCAGCCAAGATGGGACAGGGAATTCACCCCTCCACTTT. It encodes CASSQDGTGNSPLHF.

This chain joins TRBV29-1 and TRBJ1-2; TRBD1 might be the D (5 bases). CDR1 and CDR2 (germline): SQVTM, ANQGSEA. The ends were cut back, 7 bases at V and 2 bases at J, with 11 bases in the middle. The CDR3 consists of 12 residues. CDR3 in amino acids: CSAQGSNYGYTF. DNA of the CDR3: TGCAGCGCTCAGGGCAGCAACTATGGCTACACCTTC.

This rearrangement joins TRBV7-2 to TRBJ2-3, with D tentatively TRBD2 (5 bases). This CDR3 spans 14 amino acids. From germline, CDR1 is SGHTA and CDR2 FQGNSA. Trimming took off 4 bases at V and 0 bases at J, with 8 bases between the two ends. The CDR3 DNA reads TGTGCCAGCAGCTCTGGACTTAGCACAGATACGCAGTATTTT. It translates to CASSSGLSTDTQYF.

The CDR3 protein is CASSLVRGQGVNEQYF. Written as DNA, the CDR3 is TGTGCCAGCAGCTTGGTGAGGGGACAGGGGGTTAACGAGCAGTACTTC. V gene TRBV5-4 combines with J gene TRBJ2-7; 11 nucleotides agree with TRBD1. CDR1 is SGHNT and CDR2 is YYREEE in the germline V gene (reference sequence). CDR3 length: 16 amino acids. With V trimmed by 0 bases and J by 5 bases, 7 bases remained unmatched.

The chain is built from TRBV5-6 and TRBJ2-5; no reliable D call. The CDR3 consists of 13 residues. The V gene lost 0 bases and the J gene lost 3 bases, with 6 bases spanning the gap. Germline V gives CDR1 SGHDT, CDR2 YYEEEE. The CDR3 DNA reads as TGTGCCAGCAGCTTGGTTCAGGAAGAGACCCAGTACTTC. Protein product: CASSLVQEETQYF.

The rearrangement joins TRBV30 to TRBJ2-7, with D perhaps matching TRBD1 (6 bases). The CDR3 covers 14 residues. The germline V gene has CDR1 GTSNPN and CDR2 SVGIG (reference sequence). V was shortened by 4 bases and J by 0 bases, with 13 bases between the two germline ends. Here the CDR3 DNA reads TGTGCCTGGAACATCAGGGGACCCTCCTACGAGCAGTACTTC. This sequence encodes CAWNIRGPSYEQYF.

The chain employs TRBV9 and TRBJ1-6; TRBD1 is a possible D gene (6 bases). V was pared by 0 bases and J by 9 bases, with 10 bases between. The CDR3 extends over 14 amino acids. In germline, CDR1 is SGDLS, CDR2 YYNGEE. The CDR3 nucleotides read TGTGCCAGCAGCGTAGCAGCAGGGGTTTCACCCCTCCACTTT. Translation: CASSVAAGVSPLHF.

The J gene is TRBJ1-1, the V gene TRBV7-3; 9 bases agree with TRBD1. Germline values: CDR1 SGHTA, CDR2 FQGTGA. CDR3 length equals 15 residues. Unmatched junction bases numbered 6, after V lost 2 bases and J lost 5 bases. CDR3 in amino acids: CASSLWAQGATEAFF. CDR3 bases: TGTGCCAGCAGCTTATGGGCACAGGGGGCAACTGAAGCTTTCTTT.

The table lists this clone with a count of one. The chain couples TRBV19 to TRBJ1-2, with a possible D match to TRBD1 (6 bases). Trimming shortened V by 2 bases and J by 2 bases, and 12 bases separated the two germline ends. CDR3 length equals 15 residues. Germline CDR1 reads LNHDA; CDR2 reads SQIVND (reference sequence). CDR3 DNA: TGTGCCAGTAGTATACCTCTTCAGGGGAACTATGGCTACACCTTC. The encoded protein is CASSIPLQGNYGYTF.

The V and J genes are TRBV30 and TRBJ1-3; a possible D gene is TRBD1 (5 bases). This CDR3 has 18 residues. Germline-derived CDR1 and CDR2 are GTSNPN and SVGIG (reference sequence). Trimming stripped 0 bases from V and 4 bases from J, with 22 bases between. In nucleotides, the CDR3 is TGTGCCTGGAGTGTACGAGGCGGGACGTCGGTGAGAGGAAACACCATATATTTT. Protein sequence: CAWSVRGGTSVRGNTIYF.

The chain employs TRBV4-3 and TRBJ1-2; D is unresolved. The CDR3 totals 15 residues. Trimming stripped 0 bases from V and 4 bases from J, with 12 bases between. The germline V gene encodes CDR1 LGHNA and CDR2 YSLEER. CDR3 sequence: CASSQDRSVAYGYTF. CDR3 nucleotide sequence: TGCGCCAGCAGCCAAGATAGATCAGTGGCCTATGGCTACACCTTC.

The rearrangement joins TRBV5-8 to TRBJ2-1, with a possible D match to TRBD2 (6 bases). CDR1 SGHTS and CDR2 YDEGEE come from the germline V gene. Trimming left V 4 bases short and J 3 bases short, with 14 bases between. This CDR3 comprises 15 residues. In DNA form, the CDR3 reads TGTGCCAGCAGCCTGCGGGGAAACAACTACAATGAGCAGTTCTTC. As protein: CASSLRGNNYNEQFF.

This chain connects TRBV4-3 to TRBJ1-4; 8 bases match TRBD1. Germline CDR1 LGHNA, CDR2 YSLEER. The CDR3 runs to 16 residues. After removal of 5 bases from V and 5 bases from J, the junction contained 10 bases not matched to a gene. The CDR3: CASSYAPGQANEKLFF. CDR3 coding DNA: TGCGCCAGCAGCTATGCGCCGGGACAGGCAAATGAAAAACTGTTTTTT.